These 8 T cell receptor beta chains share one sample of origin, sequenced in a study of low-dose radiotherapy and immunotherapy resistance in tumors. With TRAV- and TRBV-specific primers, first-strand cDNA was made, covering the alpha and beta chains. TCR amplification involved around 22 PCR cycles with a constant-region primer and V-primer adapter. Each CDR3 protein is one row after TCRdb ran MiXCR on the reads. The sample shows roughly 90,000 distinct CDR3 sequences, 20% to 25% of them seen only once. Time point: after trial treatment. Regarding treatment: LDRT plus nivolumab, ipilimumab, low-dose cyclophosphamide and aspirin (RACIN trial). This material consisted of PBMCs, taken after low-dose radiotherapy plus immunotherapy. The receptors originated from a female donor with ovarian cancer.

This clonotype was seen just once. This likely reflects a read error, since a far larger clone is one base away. The CDR3 DNA follows: TGTGCCAGCAGCTTGGGTGAGAGGGGGGCACACTACAATGAGCAGTACTTC. Protein: CASSLGERGAHYNEQYF. The chain is built from TRBV5-8 and TRBJ2-4; either TRBD1 or TRBD2 may fit D (6 bases each). Germline-derived CDR1 and CDR2 are SGHTS and YDEGEE. The CDR3 covers 17 residues. Trimming took off 0 bases at V and 13 bases at J, with 26 bases between the two ends.

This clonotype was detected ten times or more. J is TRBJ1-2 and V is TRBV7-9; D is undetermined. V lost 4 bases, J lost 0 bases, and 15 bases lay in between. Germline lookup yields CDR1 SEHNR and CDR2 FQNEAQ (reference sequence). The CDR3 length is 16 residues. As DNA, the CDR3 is TGTGCCAGCAGCTCCCTGAGGCAGACCTCTAACTATGGCTACACCTTC. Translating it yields CASSSLRQTSNYGYTF.

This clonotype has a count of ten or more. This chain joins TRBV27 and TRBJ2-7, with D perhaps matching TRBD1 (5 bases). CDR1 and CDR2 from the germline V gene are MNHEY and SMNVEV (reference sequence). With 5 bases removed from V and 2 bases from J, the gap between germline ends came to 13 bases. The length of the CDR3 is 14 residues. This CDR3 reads CASSPQGKPYEQYF. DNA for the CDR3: TGTGCCAGCAGTCCTCAGGGAAAACCCTACGAGCAGTACTTC.

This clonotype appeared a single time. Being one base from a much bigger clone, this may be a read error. In DNA, the CDR3 is TGCAGTGTTAGAGATCTAGGCGGGAGGTGGGACGAGCAGTACTTC. The encoded protein is CSVRDLGGRWDEQYF. The chain links TRBV20-1 to TRBJ2-7; 8 bases match TRBD2. Germline CDR1 and CDR2: DFQATT and SNEGSKA (reference sequence). CDR3 length: 15 amino acids.

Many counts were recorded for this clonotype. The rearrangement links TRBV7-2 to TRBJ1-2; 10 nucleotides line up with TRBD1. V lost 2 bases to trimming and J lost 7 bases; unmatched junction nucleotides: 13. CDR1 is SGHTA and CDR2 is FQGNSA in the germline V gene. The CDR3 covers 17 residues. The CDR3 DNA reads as TGTGCCAGCAGCTTAACCAGGACAGGGGGGATTGAAGGTGGCTACACCTTC. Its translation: CASSLTRTGGIEGGYTF.

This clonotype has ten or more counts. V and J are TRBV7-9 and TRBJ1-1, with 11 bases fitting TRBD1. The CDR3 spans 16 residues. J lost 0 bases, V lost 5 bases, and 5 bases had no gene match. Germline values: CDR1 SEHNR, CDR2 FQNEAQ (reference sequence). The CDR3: CASSPRTGGLNTEAFF. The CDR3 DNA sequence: TGTGCCAGCAGCCCTCGGACAGGGGGCCTGAACACTGAAGCTTTCTTT.

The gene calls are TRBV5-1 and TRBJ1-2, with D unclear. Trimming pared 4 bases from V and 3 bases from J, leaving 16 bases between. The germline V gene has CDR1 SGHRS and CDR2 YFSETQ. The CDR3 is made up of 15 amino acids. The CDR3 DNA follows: TGCGCCAGCAGCCTTCGTCCGCAGGTCGACTATGGCTACACCTTC. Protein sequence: CASSLRPQVDYGYTF.

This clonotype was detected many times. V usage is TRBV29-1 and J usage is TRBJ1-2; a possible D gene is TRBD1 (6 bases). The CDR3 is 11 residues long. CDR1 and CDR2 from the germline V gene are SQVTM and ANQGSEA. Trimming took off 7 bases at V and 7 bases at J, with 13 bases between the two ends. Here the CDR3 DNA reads TGCAGCGCCACGAGGGGGGGTGGCTACACCTTC. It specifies CSATRGGGYTF. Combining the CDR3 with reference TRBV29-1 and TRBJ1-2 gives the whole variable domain SAVISQKPSRDICQRGTSLTIQCQVDSQVTMMFWYRQQPGQSLTLIATANQGSEATYESGFVIDKFPISRPNLTFSTLTVSNMSPEDSSIYLCSATRGGGYTFGSGTRLTVV.